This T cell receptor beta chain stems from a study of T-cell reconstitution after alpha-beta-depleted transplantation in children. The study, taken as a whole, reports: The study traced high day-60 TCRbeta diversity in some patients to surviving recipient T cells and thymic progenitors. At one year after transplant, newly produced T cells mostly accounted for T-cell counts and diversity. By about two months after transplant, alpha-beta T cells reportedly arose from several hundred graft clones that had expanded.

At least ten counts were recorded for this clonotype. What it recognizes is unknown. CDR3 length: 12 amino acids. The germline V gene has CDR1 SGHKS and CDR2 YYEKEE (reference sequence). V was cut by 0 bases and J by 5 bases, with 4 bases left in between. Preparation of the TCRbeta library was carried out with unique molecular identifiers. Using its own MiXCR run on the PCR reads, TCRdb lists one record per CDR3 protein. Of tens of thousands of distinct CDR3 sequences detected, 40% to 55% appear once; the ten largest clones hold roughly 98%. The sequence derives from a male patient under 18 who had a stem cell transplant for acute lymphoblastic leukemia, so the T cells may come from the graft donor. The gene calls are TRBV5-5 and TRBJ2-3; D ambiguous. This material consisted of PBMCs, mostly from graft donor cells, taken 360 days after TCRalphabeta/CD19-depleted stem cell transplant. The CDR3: CASSLDVDTQYF. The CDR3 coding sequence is TGTGCCAGCAGCTTGGATGTAGATACGCAGTATTTT.